These 25 T cell receptor beta chains came from one sample sequenced in a study of blood T cell repertoires in COVID-19. Only in-frame clones appear in the TCRdb table, and some are missing; sequencing was by immunoSEQ multiplex PCR. Altogether tens of thousands of clones are present, around 83% being singletons, with the ten largest covering 3% to 5%. The sample consisted of peripheral blood. All receptors come from a man aged 70-80 years with active COVID-19.

The chain links TRBV11-1 to TRBJ2-3; D unclear. Trimming stripped 6 bases from V and 0 bases from J, with 10 bases between. Germline V gene data show CDR1 as SGHAT and CDR2 as FQDESV (reference sequence). The CDR3 is 14 amino acids. Here the CDR3 DNA reads TGTGCCAGCAGTTGGAGTGGCAGCACAGATACGCAGTATTTT. This sequence encodes CASSWSGSTDTQYF.

The chain has TRBV4-1 and TRBJ2-5; 11 nucleotides match TRBD1. Germline values: CDR1 MGHRA, CDR2 YSYEKL. This CDR3 is built from 17 residues. V lost 0 bases, J lost 2 bases, and 5 bases stayed unmatched. For the CDR3, the DNA is TGCGCCAGCAGCCAAGATGGGACAGGGGGTTTGCAAGAGACCCAGTACTTC. It yields the protein CASSQDGTGGLQETQYF.

The chain uses TRBV11-3 and TRBJ2-3; TRBD1 agrees at 10 bases. The CDR3 sequence is 15 residues long. The V gene's germline CDR1 is SGHNT and CDR2 YENEEA. The V segment lost 5 bases and the J segment 6 bases; nucleotides outside the gene matches: 8. As DNA, the CDR3 is TGTGCCAGCAGCATCCCCCGACAGGGGGCCGATACGCAGTATTTT. It is translated as CASSIPRQGADTQYF.

The rearrangement uses TRBV7-8 and TRBJ1-3; the match to TRBD1 covers 8 bases. The CDR3 extends over 15 amino acids. V dropped 5 bases and J dropped 3; count of bases not matched to a gene: 6. The germline V gene encodes CDR1 SGHVS and CDR2 FQNEAQ. The CDR3 bases are TGTGCCAGCAGCCCGCAGGGGGCGGTTGGAAACACCATATATTTT. Translating gives CASSPQGAVGNTIYF.

The chain combines TRBV28 with TRBJ2-7, with TRBD1 matching 10 bases. V gave up 2 bases and J gave up 2 bases; unmatched junction bases: 3. The germline CDR1 and CDR2 sequences are MDHEN and SYDVKM. The CDR3 extends over 15 amino acids. The DNA of the CDR3 is TGTGCCAGCAGTTTAGGGACAGGGGTCCCCTACGAGCAGTACTTC. This translates into CASSLGTGVPYEQYF.

The chain carries TRBV7-2 and TRBJ2-7, with TRBD2 identical over 8 bases. There are 11 residues in the CDR3. The V gene's germline CDR1 is SGHTA and CDR2 FQGNSA. Unmatched junction bases numbered 2, after V lost 10 bases and J lost 3 bases. CDR3 region: CATTSGYEQYF. CDR3 nucleotides: TGTGCCACTACTAGCGGCTACGAGCAGTACTTC.

The V and J genes are TRBV28 and TRBJ2-7; 7 bases match TRBD1. Germline assignment: CDR1 MDHEN and CDR2 SYDVKM. Trimming at V came to 7 bases and at J to 4 bases, leaving 10 bases not matched to a gene. This CDR3 is 14 amino acids long. CDR3 sequence reads: CASTDRARPYEQYF. CDR3 DNA: TGTGCCAGCACCGACAGGGCTCGACCATACGAGCAGTACTTC. The full variable domain, completed using reference TRBV28 and TRBJ2-7, is DVKVTQSSRYLVKRTGEKVFLECVQDMDHENMFWYRQDPGLGLRLIYFSYDVKMKEKGDIPEGYSVSREKKERFSLILESASTNQTSMYLCASTDRARPYEQYFGPGTRLTVT.

This rearrangement joins TRBV24-1 to TRBJ2-3; 8 bases are shared with TRBD1. The CDR3 has 17 residues. CDR1 is KGHDR, CDR2 SFDVKD, per germline. Germline trimming cut 3 bases from V and 1 base from J; bases unmatched to any gene: 8. The CDR3 DNA sequence: TGTGCCACCAGTGATCCCGGGACAGGAGCCCGCACAGATACGCAGTATTTT. Translating gives CATSDPGTGARTDTQYF.

The CDR3 here is CASRATDSPPEAFF. CDR3 nucleotide sequence: TGTGCCAGCAGGGCCACGGACAGCCCTCCTGAAGCTTTCTTT. This rearrangement joins TRBV28 to TRBJ1-1, with a possible D match to TRBD1 (6 bases). The CDR3 extends over 14 amino acids. CDR1 and CDR2 from the germline V gene are MDHEN and SYDVKM. The V end was cut by 6 bases, the J end by 6 bases, with 17 bases between. Full variable domain (remainder filled in from reference TRBV28 and TRBJ1-1): DVKVTQSSRYLVKRTGEKVFLECVQDMDHENMFWYRQDPGLGLRLIYFSYDVKMKEKGDIPEGYSVSREKKERFSLILESASTNQTSMYLCASRATDSPPEAFFGQGTRLTVV.

The chain recombines TRBV15 with TRBJ2-5; maybe TRBD2 (6 bases). The CDR3 contains 13 residues. The germline CDR1 and CDR2 sequences are LNHNV and YYDKDF (reference sequence). V shed 4 bases and J shed 4 bases, with 10 bases lying between them. The CDR3 loop reads CATSNYGGETQYF. CDR3 in DNA: TGTGCCACCAGCAATTACGGGGGAGAGACCCAGTACTTC.

The chain is built from TRBV4-3 and TRBJ2-3; 7 bases fit TRBD2. The CDR3 is 15 residues long. V dropped 1 base and J dropped 2; count of bases not matched to a gene: 3. Germline values: CDR1 LGHNA, CDR2 YSLEER. CDR3 sequence (DNA): TGCGCCAGCAGCCAAGGGCTAGCGGACACAGATACGCAGTATTTT. Amino acid sequence: CASSQGLADTDTQYF.

In nucleotides, the CDR3 is TGTGCGTGGGTGCAAGGGGACCAAGAGACCCAGTACTTC. It codes for CAWVQGDQETQYF. The chain combines TRBV30 with TRBJ2-5; maybe TRBD1 (5 bases). The CDR3 covers 13 residues. Germline V gives CDR1 GTSNPN, CDR2 SVGIG (reference sequence).

This sequence joins TRBV7-8 and TRBJ2-1, with 9 bases lining up with TRBD2. V dropped 2 bases and J dropped 7; count of bases not matched to a gene: 9. CDR3 length equals 16 residues. CDR1 is SGHVS and CDR2 is FQNEAQ in the germline V gene. The CDR3 nucleotides read TGTGCCAGCAGCTTAAGAATAGCGGGAGTGAGGAATGAGCAGTTCTTC. It translates to CASSLRIAGVRNEQFF.

The V gene is TRBV14, the J gene TRBJ2-7, with D tentatively TRBD2 (6 bases). Looked up from germline, CDR1 is SGHDN and CDR2 is FVKESK. There are 13 residues in the CDR3. Trimming removed 4 bases at V and 3 bases at J, with 10 bases between. The CDR3 nucleotides are TGTGCCAGCAGCCCCCCGGGGGACTACGAGCAGTACTTC. Its translation is CASSPPGDYEQYF.

The sample holds a few counts of this clone. The V call is TRBV5-8, the J call TRBJ2-3; 7 bases line up with TRBD2. The germline gives CDR1 SGHTS, CDR2 YDEGEE. The CDR3 covers 17 residues. The V gene end was trimmed by 1 base and the J gene end by 0 bases; junction bases not matched to a gene: 8. This CDR3 is CASSLNGGRPSTDTQYF. The CDR3 nucleotides are TGTGCCAGCAGCTTGAATGGCGGGAGACCCAGCACAGATACGCAGTATTTT. The full variable domain, its missing parts supplied by reference TRBV5-8 and TRBJ2-3, is EAGVTQSPTHLIKTRGQQATLRCSPISGHTSVYWYQQALGLGLQFLLWYDEGEERNRGNFPPRFSGRQFPNYSSELNVNALELEDSALYLCASSLNGGRPSTDTQYFGPGTRLTVL.

The chain has TRBV7-8 and TRBJ2-3; D possibly corresponds to TRBD1 (5 bases). Trimming pared 1 base from V and 1 base from J, leaving 12 bases between. The CDR3 contains 16 residues. Germline CDR1 and CDR2: SGHVS and FQNEAQ. The CDR3 region is CASSLVQGSGTDTQYF. The CDR3 DNA sequence: TGTGCCAGCAGCTTAGTTCAGGGATCGGGCACAGATACGCAGTATTTT.

A few counts support this clone. The rearrangement uses TRBV19 and TRBJ2-1; possibly TRBD2 for D (6 bases). V lost 5 bases and J 7 bases, leaving 21 bases between the germline ends. The CDR3 is made up of 16 amino acids. Germline V gene data show CDR1 as LNHDA and CDR2 as SQIVND (reference sequence). CDR3 amino acids: CASSPAGLKARNEQFF. CDR3 nucleotides: TGTGCCAGTAGTCCCGCGGGACTCAAAGCGCGGAATGAGCAGTTCTTC.

The chain employs TRBV28 and TRBJ2-3; 9 nucleotides agree with TRBD1. The CDR3 has 16 amino acids. V trimming: 6 bases; J trimming: 8 bases; junction bases outside the gene matches: 15. The germline V gene has CDR1 MDHEN and CDR2 SYDVKM. In DNA, the CDR3 is TGTGCCAGCAGAGGCGGGACAGGGACTCGCTGGGGTACGCAGTATTTT. The encoded protein is CASRGGTGTRWGTQYF.

This chain uses TRBV5-4 with TRBJ2-5; no clear D. CDR1 and CDR2 (germline): SGHNT, YYREEE (reference sequence). There are 14 residues in the CDR3. Trimming stripped 0 bases from V and 0 bases from J, with 6 bases between. CDR3 sequence reads: CASSLGSHQETQYF. The CDR3 nucleotides are TGTGCCAGCAGCTTGGGCAGTCACCAAGAGACCCAGTACTTC.

CDR3 sequence reads: CAWKQLPRETQYF. In nucleotides, the CDR3 is TGTGCCTGGAAGCAACTCCCCCGGGAGACCCAGTACTTC. The chain combines TRBV30 with TRBJ2-5; D gene uncertain. Germline V gives CDR1 GTSNPN, CDR2 SVGIG (reference sequence). This CDR3 spans 13 amino acids. Between the trimmed V and J ends, which lost 4 bases and 5 bases, there was a span of 14 bases.

This chain joins TRBV5-1 and TRBJ2-5; 12 bases are shared with TRBD1. Germline V gene lookup returns CDR1 SGHRS and CDR2 YFSETQ. The CDR3 totals 14 residues. V lost 0 bases to trimming and J lost 13 bases; unmatched junction nucleotides: 7. DNA for the CDR3: TGCGCCAGCAGCTTGGTGGGGACAGGGGGCGTTTTGTACTTC. Translation: CASSLVGTGGVLYF. The complete variable domain, with remaining parts taken from reference TRBV5-1 and TRBJ2-5, reads KAGVTQTPRYLIKTRGQQVTLSCSPISGHRSVSWYQQTPGQGLQFLFEYFSETQRNKGNFPGRFSGRQFSNSRSEMNVSTLELGDSALYLCASSLVGTGGVLYFGPGTRLLVL.

The gene calls are TRBV4-1 and TRBJ2-7, with D possibly TRBD1 on 6 matching bases. The V gene's germline CDR1 is MGHRA and CDR2 YSYEKL. Trimming took off 5 bases at V and 4 bases at J, with 24 bases between the two ends. The CDR3 consists of 17 residues. The CDR3 loop reads CASSSAPPGGSSYEQYF. Written as DNA, the CDR3 is TGCGCCAGCAGCAGCGCCCCCCCTGGGGGCTCTTCGTACGAGCAGTACTTC.

This chain links TRBV18 with TRBJ2-1, with 7 bases fitting TRBD2. The CDR3 consists of 12 residues. Trimming removed 8 bases from V and 10 bases from J; junction bases left unmatched: 8. CDR1 and CDR2 from the germline V gene are KGHSH and LQKENI. The CDR3 spells CASGPGGREQFF. The CDR3 nucleotides read TGTGCCAGCGGGCCGGGGGGTCGGGAGCAGTTCTTC.

This clone was seen a single time. V and J are TRBV12-3 or TRBV12-4 and TRBJ1-2; D uncertain. Between the trimmed V and J ends, which lost 3 bases and 8 bases, there was a span of 10 bases. The CDR3 sequence is 12 residues long. Written as DNA, the CDR3 is TGTGCCAGCAGTTTGTTTGGGCGCGGCTACACCTTC. Protein product: CASSLFGRGYTF.

Concerning this clone itself: The same CDR3 also results from other DNA sequences found in this sample. This chain uses TRBV7-9 with TRBJ1-2; no clear D gene. The CDR3 runs 12 residues. The V and J ends lost 5 bases and 8 bases respectively, with 12 bases between them. Germline V gives CDR1 SEHNR, CDR2 FQNEAQ (reference sequence). CDR3 loop: CASSPTTGGYTF. CDR3 sequence (DNA): TGTGCCAGCAGCCCGACAACTGGGGGCTACACCTTC. The complete variable domain, with remaining parts taken from reference TRBV7-9 and TRBJ1-2, reads DTGVSQNPRHKITKRGQNVTFRCDPISEHNRLYWYRQTLGQGPEFLTYFQNEAQLEKSRLLSDRFSAERPKGSFSTLEIQRTEQGDSAMYLCASSPTTGGYTFGSGTRLTVV.